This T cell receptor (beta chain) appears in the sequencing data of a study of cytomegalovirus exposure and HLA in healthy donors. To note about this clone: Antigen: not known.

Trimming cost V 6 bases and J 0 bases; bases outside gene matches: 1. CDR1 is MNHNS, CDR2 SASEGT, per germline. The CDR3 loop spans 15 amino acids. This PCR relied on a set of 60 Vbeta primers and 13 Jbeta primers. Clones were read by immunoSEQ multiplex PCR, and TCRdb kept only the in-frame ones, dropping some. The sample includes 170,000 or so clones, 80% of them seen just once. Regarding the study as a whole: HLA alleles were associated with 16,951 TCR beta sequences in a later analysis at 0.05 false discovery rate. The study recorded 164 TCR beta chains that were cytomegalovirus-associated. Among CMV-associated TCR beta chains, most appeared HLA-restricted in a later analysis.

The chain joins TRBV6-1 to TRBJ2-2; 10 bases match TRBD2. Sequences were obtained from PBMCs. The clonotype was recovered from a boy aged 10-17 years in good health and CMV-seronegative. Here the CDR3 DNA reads TGTGCCAGCAGGCTAGCGGGGGCGAACACCGGGGAGCTGTTTTTT. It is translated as CASRLAGANTGELFF.